These 5 T cell receptor beta chains were sequenced from one sample in a study of cytomegalovirus exposure and HLA in healthy donors. It was with 60 Vbeta and 13 Jbeta primers that the PCR ran. Profiled with immunoSEQ multiplex PCR; TCRdb holds only in-frame clones, not every one. The sample comprises some 59,000 clones, approximately 82% of which are singletons, and approximately 2.8% rests with the top ten. The material sequenced was PBMCs. All receptors come from a woman aged 18-30 years in good health and CMV-seronegative.

The rearrangement joins TRBV19 to TRBJ1-1; the D gene is possibly TRBD1 (5 bases). Germline assignment: CDR1 LNHDA and CDR2 SQIVND (reference sequence). This CDR3 contains 13 residues. Trimming removed 7 bases at V and 1 base at J, with 10 bases between. The CDR3 region is CASIKTGNTEAFF. CDR3 nucleotide sequence: TGTGCCAGTATAAAAACAGGGAACACTGAAGCTTTCTTT.

The chain employs TRBV7-3 and TRBJ2-7; 7 bases map to TRBD2. After removal of 1 base from V and 3 bases from J, the junction contained 12 bases not matched to a gene. The CDR3 contains 17 residues. Germline V CDR1 and CDR2: SGHTA, FQGTGA. The CDR3 loop reads CASSLRGKASGHYEQYF. For the CDR3, the DNA is TGTGCCAGCAGCTTAAGGGGAAAAGCTAGCGGTCACTACGAGCAGTACTTC.

V usage is TRBV27 and J usage is TRBJ2-6; 11 nucleotides match TRBD2. CDR3 size: 16 residues. The V and J ends lost 7 bases and 0 bases, in that order; junction bases with no gene match: 2. From germline, CDR1 is MNHEY and CDR2 SMNVEV (reference sequence). CDR3 amino acids: CASTSGGISGANVLTF. The CDR3 DNA follows: TGTGCCAGCACTAGCGGGGGGATCTCTGGGGCCAACGTCCTGACTTTC.

The chain joins TRBV10-1 to TRBJ2-1, with 7 bases fitting TRBD1. J gave up 10 bases and V 10 bases, and 10 bases lay outside the gene matches. In germline, CDR1 is WNHNN, CDR2 SYGVQD (reference sequence). This CDR3 spans 12 amino acids. Here the CDR3 DNA reads TGCGCCACCACAGGGGTCCCCAAGGAGCAGTTCTTC. Its protein product is CATTGVPKEQFF.

The rearrangement links TRBV9 to TRBJ2-1; TRBD2 aligns across 8 bases. The CDR3 is 16 residues long. Per germline, CDR1 SGDLS and CDR2 YYNGEE. V lost 2 bases, J lost 2 bases, and 6 bases stayed unmatched. CDR3 sequence (DNA): TGTGCCAGCAGCGTCCTAAGCGGGAGTACCTACAATGAGCAGTTCTTC. This sequence encodes CASSVLSGSTYNEQFF.